Listed below are T cell receptor beta chains from one sample, sequenced in a study of shared T cell receptors in the human thymus. The assay was immunoSEQ multiplex PCR, and TCRdb's table has in-frame clones only and misses some. The sample records about 660,000 clones, roughly 86% being singletons. The same data also went into a second study, on human thymus T cells.

The material sequenced was thymocytes. The receptors were gathered from a boy under two years old with a congenital heart defect. Each CDR3 is given with its conserved first and last residue. Each record gives: V gene, J gene, clone size, D gene, CDR3 length, CDR3 DNA, CDR3 protein. D genes are given only for firm matches. Size is omitted from some rows. Given values are once, few, many or a class for expanded clones.

>TRBV27|TRBJ1-6|.|.|17
TGTGCCAGCAGTAACAGCTCCCCCGGGACTCCTAATTCACCCCTCCACTTT
CASSNSSPGTPNSPLHF
>TRBV5-1|TRBJ1-2|.|TRBD1|15
TGCGCCAGCAGCCTAAGGGACAGGGCCAACTATGGCTACACCTTC
CASSLRDRANYGYTF
>TRBV5-8|TRBJ1-1|.|TRBD1|14
TGTGCCAGCAGCGAGACAGGGGGCCCTCCCGGGGCTTTCTTT
CASSETGGPPGAFF
>TRBV9|TRBJ1-4|.|TRBD1|16
TGTGCCAGCAGCGTAGATGACAGGGGAGATTTGGAAAAACTGTTTTTT
CASSVDDRGDLEKLFF
>TRBV7-2|TRBJ2-3|.|TRBD1|18
TGTGCCACCCAGGCCCAGGACCGGGGGGACAGGGACACAGATACGCAGTATTTT
CATQAQDRGDRDTDTQYF
>TRBV30|TRBJ1-5|once|.|15
TGTGCCTGGAGTAGGACGAGGTCCGGACTTCAGCCCCAGCATTTT
CAWSRTRSGLQPQHF
>TRBV11-2|TRBJ1-1|.|TRBD1|18
TGTGCCAGCCGCCTTTGCAGGGGGACAGGGTGTATGAACACTGAAGCTTTCTTT
CASRLCRGTGCMNTEAFF
>TRBV7-8|TRBJ1-2|.|.|13
TGTGCCAGCAGCTTCAGGGAGGCGGATGGCTACACCTTC
CASSFREADGYTF
>TRBV27|TRBJ2-2|.|TRBD1|16
TGTGCCAGCAGTTTGTCAGGGGGCATCGGCACCGGGGAGCTGTTTTTT
CASSLSGGIGTGELFF
>TRBV27|TRBJ1-5|.|TRBD1|21
TGTGCCAGCAGTTTATTGTCCCCCAGGACAGGGTTGGGGCTTACGAATCAGCCCCAGCATTTT
CASSLLSPRTGLGLTNQPQHF
>TRBV28|TRBJ1-1|.|TRBD1|16
TGTGCCACCACACCCCGGGACAGGTCCTTGAACACTGAAGCTTTCTTT
CATTPRDRSLNTEAFF
>TRBV9|TRBJ2-7|.|.|13
TGTGCCAGCAGCGTAGCAGACAGCTACGAGCAGTACTTC
CASSVADSYEQYF
>TRBV28|TRBJ2-7|.|.|17
TGTGCCAGCTGGGTTACCGGGAGACCGGCGGGCCCTTACGAGCAGTACTTC
CASWVTGRPAGPYEQYF
>TRBV6-1|TRBJ2-7|.|.|17
TGTGCCAGCAGTGAACCTCAATTCGGACAGAACTCCTACGAGCAGTACTTC
CASSEPQFGQNSYEQYF
>TRBV18|TRBJ1-2|.|.|13
TGTGCCAGCTCACCAGTACCAGGGGCTGGCTACACCTTC
CASSPVPGAGYTF
>TRBV5-6|TRBJ1-1|once|TRBD1|19
TGTGCCAGCAGTTCCCACTCCTCTGACAGGGGACGGGATGTCACTGAAGCTTTCTTT
CASSSHSSDRGRDVTEAFF
>TRBV29-1|TRBJ2-1|.|TRBD1|13
TGCAGCGTCCGGGACAGGGGGAACAATGAGCAGTTCTTC
CSVRDRGNNEQFF
>TRBV7-2|TRBJ1-1|.|TRBD1|14
TGTGCCAGCAGCTGGGACAGGCTAAACACTGAAGCTTTCTTT
CASSWDRLNTEAFF
>TRBV7-9|TRBJ2-1|.|.|14
TGTGCCAGCAGCCATAACAACTCCTACAATGAGCAGTTCTTC
CASSHNNSYNEQFF
>TRBV19|TRBJ2-1|.|.|14
TGTGCCAGTAGTAGACAGGGGAGGGACAATGAGCAGTTCTTC
CASSRQGRDNEQFF
>TRBV28|TRBJ1-5|once|.|17
TGTGCCAGCACCCCGATCCAGGGCAGCTATAGCAATCAGCCCCAGCATTTT
CASTPIQGSYSNQPQHF
>TRBV29-1|TRBJ1-1|.|.|12
TGCAGCGTCCACACTCCCGGGATCAAAGCTTTCTTT
CSVHTPGIKAFF
>TRBV20-1|TRBJ2-1|.|TRBD2|11
TGCAGTGCCCAGGGAGGGCTTGAGCAGTTCTTC
CSAQGGLEQFF
>TRBV28|TRBJ2-7|.|.|16
TGTGCCAGCAGTACCAAGGACAGAATCCTACCCTACGAGCAGTACTTC
CASSTKDRILPYEQYF
>TRBV4-2|TRBJ1-4|.|.|15
TGTGCCAGCAGCCACCCGCAGGGTACGGCTGAAAAACTGTTTTTT
CASSHPQGTAEKLFF
>TRBV27|TRBJ1-4|.|TRBD1|16
TGTGCCAGCAGTTCTGGGCGAGACAGGGAAAATGAAAAACTGTTTTTT
CASSSGRDRENEKLFF
>TRBV18|TRBJ2-5|.|.|15
TGTGCCAGCTCACCACGGGTACAAACGGGAGAGACCCAGTACTTC
CASSPRVQTGETQYF
>TRBV5-1|TRBJ2-1|few|.|16
TGCGCCAGCAGCGCCCACAAAGGGGACTTTTACAATGAGCAGTTCTTC
CASSAHKGDFYNEQFF
>TRBV28|TRBJ2-7|once|TRBD2|15
TGTGCCAGCAGTTCTCCGGGACTAGAGCACTACGAGCAGTACTTC
CASSSPGLEHYEQYF
>TRBV14|TRBJ2-3|.|TRBD2|13
TGTGCCAGCAGCCCGGACGGGGGGGATACGCAGTATTTT
CASSPDGGDTQYF
>TRBV5-1|TRBJ2-1|.|.|19
TGCGCCAGCAGCTTGGTCTTCGACCGAGGTCAGGGCCTCTACAATGAGCAGTTCTTC
CASSLVFDRGQGLYNEQFF
>TRBV27|TRBJ2-3|.|TRBD2|15
TGTGCCAGCAGTTCCCAGCGGGGGGGTACAGATACGCAGTATTTT
CASSSQRGGTDTQYF
>TRBV27|TRBJ2-7|.|.|16
TGTGCCAGCAGTTTGTCTGGCAGATTAACCTCCTACGAGCAGTACTTC
CASSLSGRLTSYEQYF
>TRBV19|TRBJ1-5|.|TRBD1|13
TGTGCCAGTAGTAGACAGGGAGGACAGCCCCAGCATTTT
CASSRQGGQPQHF
>TRBV10-3|TRBJ2-1|.|TRBD2|15
TGTGCCATCAGTGAGTCCGGACTAGCGGGAAATGAGCAGTTCTTC
CAISESGLAGNEQFF
>TRBV13|TRBJ2-5|.|.|15
TGTGCCAGCAGCCCCTTTAACAGGGTCAAAGAGACCCAGTACTTC
CASSPFNRVKETQYF
>TRBV4-3|TRBJ2-3|few|.|15
TGCGCCAGCAGCCAATACGAACGGCGGGGTGATACGCAGTATTTT
CASSQYERRGDTQYF
>TRBV28|TRBJ1-2|.|.|15
TGTGCCAGCAGTCCCAGGGATAAAAACAACTATGGCTACACCTTC
CASSPRDKNNYGYTF
>TRBV10-3|TRBJ2-3|once|TRBD1|12
TGTGCCATCAGGACAGGGACAGATACGCAGTATTTT
CAIRTGTDTQYF
>TRBV19|TRBJ1-2|.|.|14
TGTGCCAGTAGCATAGATAAGGGGCTAAGTGGCTACACCTTC
CASSIDKGLSGYTF
>TRBV5-6|TRBJ2-1|once|.|16
TGTGCCAGCAGCTTGGTCGGGCAGGGTCATGACAATGAGCAGTTCTTC
CASSLVGQGHDNEQFF
>TRBV14|TRBJ2-1|.|.|15
TGTGCCAGCAGCCAAGACAGGGTAACCTACAATGAGCAGTTCTTC
CASSQDRVTYNEQFF
>TRBV18|TRBJ1-5|few|.|14
TGTGCCAGCTCACCGCTAGGATTGAATCAGCCCCAGCATTTT
CASSPLGLNQPQHF
>TRBV12-5|TRBJ2-3|.|TRBD2|16
TGTGCTAGTGGTTTGGGGCGGGAGGTTTCTACAGATACGCAGTATTTT
CASGLGREVSTDTQYF
>TRBV5-6|TRBJ2-3|.|TRBD1|13
TGTGCCAGCAGTGCGAGGGGGCATGGTACGCAGTATTTT
CASSARGHGTQYF
>TRBV6-5|TRBJ2-3|.|TRBD1|14
TGTGCCAGCAGCCACGAGCAGGGGGCGGCTACGCAGTATTTT
CASSHEQGAATQYF
>TRBV27|TRBJ2-7|.|TRBD2|14
TGTGCCAGCAGTTTAGGACTAGGGGTGGGCGAGCAGTACTTC
CASSLGLGVGEQYF
>TRBV7-2|TRBJ1-3|.|TRBD1|15
TGTGCCAGCAGCACCAAGACAGGGGGCGGAAACACCATATATTTT
CASSTKTGGGNTIYF